These 17 T cell receptor beta chains originate from one sample sequenced in a study of CD8+ T cells in alopecia areata. RNA extraction was followed by reverse transcription into cDNA, which acted as the sequencing template. Sequenced by immunoSEQ multiplex PCR; TCRdb stores in-frame clones only, minus some. There are under 200,000 clones in the sample; approximately 57% occur only once, and 11% to 15% lies in the top ten. The sample's treatment: oral pan-JAK inhibitor, 5-10 mg twice daily. Sample: CD4+ T cells sorted from blood, taken at week 24, from a patient treated with tofacitinib. The receptor set was obtained from a human donor with alopecia areata.

This clone was observed a handful of times. CDR3 protein: CAISGTTGELFF. CDR3 nucleotide sequence: TGTGCCATCTCGGGTACTACCGGGGAGCTGTTTTTT. The chain joins TRBV10-3 to TRBJ2-2, with D hard to call. CDR1 and CDR2 from the germline V gene are ENHRY and SYGVKD. The V end lost 8 bases, the J end lost 5 bases, and 9 bases lay between the germline ends. The CDR3 runs 12 residues.

The chain is built from TRBV25-1 and TRBJ2-7; 11 bases agree with TRBD1. This CDR3 region has 13 residues. V lost 8 bases and J lost 7; bases outside the gene matches: 7. Germline V lookup: CDR1 MGHDK, CDR2 SYGVNS. CDR3 coding DNA: TGTGCCAGCGGACGGACAGGGGGCGGTGAGCAGTACTTC. As protein: CASGRTGGGEQYF.

V is TRBV2 and J is TRBJ2-3, with no clear D. CDR3 size: 13 residues. Trimming left V 7 bases short and J 8 bases short, with 16 bases between. CDR1 SNHLY and CDR2 FYNNEI come from the germline V gene. In DNA form, the CDR3 reads TGTGCCAGCATACTCGTCCCCCCTCCTACGCAGTATTTT. It is translated as CASILVPPPTQYF.

The V gene is TRBV6-5, the J gene TRBJ2-3; 7 bases map to TRBD1. V shed 6 bases and J 3 bases; nucleotides not matched to a gene: 6. The germline V gene encodes CDR1 MNHEY and CDR2 SVGAGI. This CDR3 is built from 14 residues. Here the CDR3 DNA reads TGTGCCAGCAGCGACAGGGATGGTACAGATACGCAGTATTTT. Translating gives CASSDRDGTDTQYF.

This clone has more than one count but fewer than ten. The chain is built from TRBV5-1 and TRBJ2-2, with D unclear. Germline assignment: CDR1 SGHRS and CDR2 YFSETQ. The V end was cut by 0 bases, the J end by 5 bases, with 11 bases between. The CDR3 contains 15 residues. In nucleotides, the CDR3 is TGCGCCAGCAGCTTGGTGGCAGAAAGTACCGGGGAGCTGTTTTTT. It translates to CASSLVAESTGELFF.

This clone was seen only a few times. The J gene is TRBJ2-1, the V gene TRBV5-1; TRBD2 matches 8 bases. The V and J ends lost 4 bases and 5 bases, in that order; junction bases with no gene match: 8. Germline values: CDR1 SGHRS, CDR2 YFSETQ. The CDR3 extends over 15 amino acids. Here the CDR3 DNA reads TGCGCCAGCAGCCCTAGCGGGCCCCTCAACAATGAGCAGTTCTTC. Translating gives CASSPSGPLNNEQFF.

The CDR3 protein is CASSRTSGANTGELFF. The DNA of the CDR3 is TGTGCCAGTAGTCGAACTAGCGGGGCGAACACCGGGGAGCTGTTTTTT. The V and J genes are TRBV19 and TRBJ2-2; TRBD2 matches at 10 bases. V shed 5 bases and J 0 bases; nucleotides not matched to a gene: 3. CDR1 and CDR2 (germline): LNHDA, SQIVND (reference sequence). The CDR3 extends over 16 amino acids.

The gene calls are TRBV29-1 and TRBJ1-3; D gene uncertain. V shed 7 bases and J shed 0 bases, with 10 bases lying between them. This CDR3 spans 13 amino acids. Germline V lookup: CDR1 SQVTM, CDR2 ANQGSEA. The DNA for the CDR3 is TGCAGCGCCCGGCTGGCCTCTGGAAACACCATATATTTT. Protein: CSARLASGNTIYF.

This clone was seen a handful of times. Here the CDR3 reads CASSLLRDTQYF. Here the CDR3 DNA reads TGTGCCAGCAGCTTGCTTCGAGATACGCAGTATTTT. The chain has TRBV5-6 and TRBJ2-3; D call uncertain. Germline values: CDR1 SGHDT, CDR2 YYEEEE. Trimming cost V 1 base and J 5 bases, with 5 bases left between them. This CDR3 spans 12 amino acids.

In this sample, this clone turned up a few times. V usage is TRBV4-1 and J usage is TRBJ2-2; D is unclear. Deletions cut 1 base from V and 1 base from J, with 10 bases between. In germline, CDR1 is MGHRA, CDR2 YSYEKL. The CDR3 spans 16 residues. The CDR3, as DNA: TGCGCCAGCAGCCAAGGCGGCTGGGTGAACACCGGGGAGCTGTTTTTT. Translation gives CASSQGGWVNTGELFF.

This clone was seen a few times. The chain recombines TRBV7-6 with TRBJ1-5, with D possibly being TRBD1 (5 bases). This CDR3 is built from 15 residues. The germline CDR1 and CDR2 sequences are SGHVS and FNYEAQ. Trimming cost V 1 base and J 4 bases, with 11 bases left between them. The CDR3 nucleotides are TGTGCCAGCAGCTTAGACGAGGGGTTTAATCAGCCCCAGCATTTT. This gives the protein CASSLDEGFNQPQHF.

The chain is built from TRBV6-1 and TRBJ1-5, with 7 bases matching TRBD1. This CDR3 has 15 residues. CDR1 and CDR2 (germline): MNHNS, SASEGT. The J segment lost 2 bases and the V segment lost 5 bases, leaving 6 bases of the junction unmatched. CDR3 region: CASSNQGGGNQPQHF. CDR3 coding DNA: TGTGCCAGCAGTAACCAGGGGGGGGGCAATCAGCCCCAGCATTTT.

The chain is built from TRBV19 and TRBJ2-7; the match to TRBD1 covers 8 bases. The CDR3 length is 14 residues. Germline CDR1 LNHDA, CDR2 SQIVND (reference sequence). J was trimmed by 6 bases and V by 7 bases; bases with no gene match: 11. CDR3 region: CASTNQGAPGEQYF. The CDR3 DNA reads as TGTGCCAGTACCAATCAGGGGGCGCCTGGCGAGCAGTACTTC.

The V and J genes are TRBV23-1 and TRBJ1-5; 11 bases agree with TRBD1. TRBV23-1 is labeled an ORF, and its function is uncertain. This CDR3 is 15 amino acids long. Trimming at V came to 6 bases and at J to 3 bases, leaving 4 bases not matched to a gene. The CDR3 reads CASSPGQGVNQPQHF. The CDR3 nucleotides are TGCGCCAGCAGCCCGGGACAGGGGGTCAATCAGCCCCAGCATTTT.

This clone was seen only a few times. The rearrangement joins TRBV18 to TRBJ2-3, with D unclear. The CDR3 spans 14 residues. Germline CDR1 and CDR2: KGHSH and LQKENI. Trimming took off 0 bases at V and 4 bases at J, with 8 bases between the two ends. CDR3 region: CASSPPSVADTQYF. The CDR3 bases are TGTGCCAGCTCACCACCGTCGGTTGCAGATACGCAGTATTTT. The full variable domain, rest sourced from reference TRBV18 and TRBJ2-3, is NAGVMQNPRHLVRRRGQEARLRCSPMKGHSHVYWYRQLPEEGLKFMVYLQKENIIDESGMPKERFSAEFPKEGPSILRIQQVVRGDSAAYFCASSPPSVADTQYFGPGTRLTVL.

This sequence joins TRBV10-3 and TRBJ2-5; 7 nucleotides line up with TRBD2. The CDR3 runs 14 residues. Germline V CDR1 and CDR2: ENHRY, SYGVKD. The V and J ends lost 6 bases and 2 bases, in that order; junction bases with no gene match: 6. CDR3 amino acids: CAISRGLEQETQYF. Here the CDR3 DNA reads TGTGCCATCAGCCGCGGACTAGAACAAGAGACCCAGTACTTC.

The J gene is TRBJ2-7, the V gene TRBV30; possible D gene TRBD2, 5 bases. The germline gives CDR1 GTSNPN, CDR2 SVGIG (reference sequence). CDR3 size: 12 residues. Trimming cost V 2 bases and J 3 bases, with 8 bases left between them. The CDR3, as DNA: TGTGCCTGGAGTCGGGATATCTACGAGCAGTACTTC. It specifies CAWSRDIYEQYF.